This T cell receptor beta chain emerged from a study of blood T cell repertoires in COVID-19. This CDR3 has 13 amino acids. From germline, CDR1 is KGHSH and CDR2 LQKENI. V lost 3 bases and J lost 5, with 8 bases in between. In the authors' methods: Counts of nucleated cells, estimated from reference gene primer amplification, were obtained. Generated by immunoSEQ multiplex PCR, the TCRdb table keeps only in-frame clones and is missing some. V and J calls and clone size are those listed in that table; D and trimming were worked out from the DNA. The sample gives about 310,000 clones, approximately 89% of which show up once; almost 9.5% is in the top ten.

The sequence derives from a woman in her twenties or thirties who had recovered from COVID-19. The sequencing sample was made of PBMCs or T cells enriched from blood (not recorded which). The chain recombines TRBV18 with TRBJ1-5; maybe TRBD1 (5 bases). CDR3 DNA sequence: TGTGCCAGCTCACCGACAGAGTATCAGCCCCAGCATTTT. Amino acid sequence: CASSPTEYQPQHF.